These 24 T cell receptor beta chains originate from one sample sequenced in a study of T cell repertoires in cytomegalovirus infection (dated by TCRdb to between 2018 and 2021). TCRdb records Illumina HiSeq 1500 as the sequencer. TCRdb reprocessing: public reads trimmed at Q25 with fastp, clones called with MiXCR, in-frame beta chains kept. CDR3 protein duplicates are merged, each entry listing the most common genes and DNA. In all, the sample holds 200,000 to 300,000 distinct CDR3 sequences, and 9.1% of those were seen once. The ten biggest clones cover over 12% of the sample. Sequenced: PBMCs. The receptors shown here come from a human donor in good health (CMV status not recorded). Some clones in this sample may be carry-over from other donors' samples.

V gene TRBV29-1 combines with J gene TRBJ2-5; 12 positions agree with TRBD2. The germline V gene encodes CDR1 SQVTM and CDR2 ANQGSEA. The V gene end was trimmed by 1 base and the J gene end by 4 bases; junction bases not matched to a gene: 4. This CDR3 has 15 residues. The CDR3 protein is CSVEGTSGRRETQYF. CDR3 DNA: TGCAGCGTTGAAGGTACTAGCGGGAGGAGAGAGACCCAGTACTTC.

This clonotype was counted between two and nine times. The V gene is TRBV6-1, the J gene TRBJ1-2, with D hard to call. Trimming cost V 6 bases and J 3 bases, with 14 bases left between them. Germline V CDR1 and CDR2: MNHNS, SASEGT. This CDR3 contains 14 residues. The chain's CDR3 is CASSRREGDYGYTF. In nucleotides, the CDR3 is TGTGCCAGCAGCCGCCGGGAGGGCGACTATGGCTACACCTTC.

This clonotype was seen only a few times. The CDR3 region has the DNA TGTGCCAGCAGGGACCTGGGTCTTAATGAGCAGTTCTTC. Its translation is CASRDLGLNEQFF. This chain uses TRBV27 with TRBJ2-1, with unresolved D. The germline V gene encodes CDR1 MNHEY and CDR2 SMNVEV (reference sequence). The CDR3 covers 13 residues. Trimming took 6 bases from V and 7 from J, leaving 13 bases between them.

V gene TRBV5-1 combines with J gene TRBJ2-3; D is perhaps TRBD1 (5 bases). In germline, CDR1 is SGHRS, CDR2 YFSETQ. V was trimmed by 4 bases and J by 0 bases, leaving 15 bases between them. This CDR3 region has 16 residues. The chain's CDR3 is CASSATTGFSTDTQYF. CDR3 nucleotide sequence: TGCGCCAGCAGCGCTACAACAGGTTTTAGCACAGATACGCAGTATTTT.

The V call is TRBV7-3, the J call TRBJ1-5; 11 bases fit TRBD1. The junction had 3 bases not matched to a gene; V was cut back by 4 bases and J by 4 bases. This CDR3 contains 15 residues. CDR1 is SGHTA and CDR2 is FQGTGA in the germline V gene. The CDR3 nucleotides are TGTGCCAGCAGCTCGGGACAGGGGGTGAATCAGCCCCAGCATTTT. Protein sequence: CASSSGQGVNQPQHF.

The chain has TRBV25-1 and TRBJ2-7; D remains ambiguous. Per germline, CDR1 MGHDK and CDR2 SYGVNS. Trimming took 3 bases from V and 1 from J, leaving 13 bases between them. The CDR3 contains 15 residues. The CDR3 bases are TGTGCCAGCAGTGAGGAGTACGGCGGATCCTACGAGCAGTACTTC. Residues: CASSEEYGGSYEQYF.

Only a few counts were recorded for this clonotype. J is TRBJ1-2 and V is TRBV18; 10 bases map to TRBD1. The CDR3 is 15 amino acids. V lost 3 bases to trimming and J lost 4 bases; unmatched junction nucleotides: 5. Germline CDR1 KGHSH, CDR2 LQKENI. Here the CDR3 DNA reads TGTGCCAGCTCACCTCCGGGACAGGGGACCTATGGCTACACCTTC. Protein product: CASSPPGQGTYGYTF.

This clonotype was seen ten or more times. The chain uses TRBV7-2 and TRBJ2-5; D is unclear. Trimming removed 2 bases from V and 1 base from J, with 5 bases in between. Germline values: CDR1 SGHTA, CDR2 FQGNSA. This CDR3 comprises 13 residues. CDR3: CASSLRLQETQYF. In nucleotides, the CDR3 is TGTGCCAGCAGCTTAAGGCTCCAAGAGACCCAGTACTTC. Full variable domain (missing parts from reference TRBV7-2 and TRBJ2-5): GAGVSQSPSNKVTEKGKDVELRCDPISGHTALYWYRQSLGQGLEFLIYFQGNSAPDKSGLPSDRFSAERTGGSVSTLTIQRTQQEDSAVYLCASSLRLQETQYFGPGTRLLVL.

This clonotype was counted only a few times. The chain couples TRBV5-5 to TRBJ1-4, with unresolved D. Germline lookup yields CDR1 SGHKS and CDR2 YYEKEE (reference sequence). The V gene lost 7 bases and the J gene lost 0 bases, with 7 bases spanning the gap. The CDR3 runs to 13 residues. CDR3 sequence: CASCHATNEKLFF. The CDR3 nucleotides are TGTGCCAGCTGCCACGCAACTAATGAAAAACTGTTTTTT.

This clonotype was observed once. The chain carries TRBV29-1 and TRBJ2-7, with TRBD1 matching 9 bases. V lost 3 bases and J lost 6; bases outside the gene matches: 6. The germline gives CDR1 SQVTM, CDR2 ANQGSEA. This CDR3 contains 13 residues. CDR3 protein: CSVDGTGFGEQYF. The CDR3 DNA reads as TGCAGCGTTGACGGGACAGGGTTCGGCGAGCAGTACTTC.

This clonotype was found many times. V gene TRBV7-2 combines with J gene TRBJ2-3; D unresolved. Germline values: CDR1 SGHTA, CDR2 FQGNSA. This CDR3 is 13 amino acids long. V was shortened by 7 bases and J by 4 bases, with 12 bases between the two germline ends. The CDR3 DNA reads TGTGCCAGCACCCCCGGGCCCTCAGATACGCAGTATTTT. Translated: CASTPGPSDTQYF.

This clonotype was picked up many times. The chain employs TRBV7-2 and TRBJ2-2; the match to TRBD2 covers 11 bases. The V gene end was trimmed by 4 bases and the J gene end by 5 bases; junction bases not matched to a gene: 6. The CDR3 sequence is 16 residues long. Germline V gene lookup returns CDR1 SGHTA and CDR2 FQGNSA. As DNA, the CDR3 is TGTGCCAGCAGCTGGGCTAGCGGGAGGACGACCGGGGAGCTGTTTTTT. Protein product: CASSWASGRTTGELFF.

This clonotype came up once. This sequence joins TRBV28 and TRBJ1-5, with D uncertain. Trimming pared 5 bases from V and 9 bases from J, leaving 8 bases between. From germline, CDR1 is MDHEN and CDR2 SYDVKM. The CDR3 runs to 11 residues. The chain's CDR3 is CASSPPGPQHF. The DNA for the CDR3 is TGTGCCAGCAGTCCGCCCGGGCCCCAGCATTTT.

The rearrangement links TRBV4-3 to TRBJ2-3, with D perhaps TRBD2 (5 bases). This CDR3 is built from 13 residues. Germline CDR1 and CDR2: LGHNA and YSLEER. With 3 bases removed from V and 6 bases from J, the gap between germline ends came to 10 bases. The CDR3 loop is CASSQGPGDTQYF. In nucleotides, the CDR3 is TGCGCCAGCAGCCAGGGTCCGGGGGATACGCAGTATTTT.

This clonotype was detected only a few times. The rearrangement uses TRBV6-5 and TRBJ1-2; D is uncertain. Germline V lookup: CDR1 MNHEY, CDR2 SVGAGI. V dropped 11 bases and J dropped 2 bases, with 12 bases sitting between them. This CDR3 has 12 residues. The CDR3 DNA reads TGTGCCCTTTGGGCTCCCAACTATGGCTACACCTTC. Amino acid sequence: CALWAPNYGYTF.

This clonotype was seen a few times. This rearrangement joins TRBV19 to TRBJ2-5; 8 bases map to TRBD2. J was trimmed by 4 bases and V by 6 bases; bases with no gene match: 4. CDR1 is LNHDA and CDR2 is SQIVND in the germline V gene (reference sequence). The CDR3 loop spans 13 amino acids. CDR3 nucleotide sequence: TGTGCCAGTAGGGTGAGCGGGGGAGAGACCCAGTACTTC. Amino acids: CASRVSGGETQYF.

This clonotype was seen at least ten times. The V and J genes are TRBV4-1 and TRBJ2-2; 7 bases are shared with TRBD2. Germline V gene sequence: CDR1 MGHRA, CDR2 YSYEKL. The V gene end was trimmed by 2 bases and the J gene end by 8 bases; junction bases not matched to a gene: 20. The CDR3 totals 19 residues. The CDR3, as DNA: TGCGCCAGCAGCCAACCAAGGGGAGGGAGGGAGCATACGGGGGGGGAGCTGTTTTTT. It codes for CASSQPRGGREHTGGELFF.

This clonotype has a handful of counts. The chain links TRBV6-6 to TRBJ2-5; D gene unclear. The CDR3 runs 14 residues. Germline V gene sequence: CDR1 MNHNY, CDR2 SVGAGI (reference sequence). Between the trimmed V and J ends, which lost 0 bases and 3 bases, there was a span of 8 bases. The CDR3: CASSYSTAKETQYF. CDR3 DNA sequence: TGTGCCAGCAGTTACTCGACTGCTAAAGAGACCCAGTACTTC.

In its sample, this clonotype was seen many times. The chain is built from TRBV7-2 and TRBJ2-7, with 10 bases fitting TRBD2. Germline CDR1 is SGHTA and CDR2 is FQGNSA. The CDR3 extends over 15 amino acids. Germline trimming cut 5 bases from V and 1 base from J; bases unmatched to any gene: 5. The CDR3 region is CASSRTSGNSYEQYF. CDR3 nucleotide sequence: TGTGCCAGCAGCCGTACTAGCGGGAATTCCTACGAGCAGTACTTC.

This clonotype was seen many times. This chain's CDR3 is CASSPGSGGNTGELFF. The CDR3 bases are TGTGCCAGCAGTCCCGGGAGCGGGGGGAACACCGGGGAGCTGTTTTTT. The chain carries TRBV28 and TRBJ2-2; TRBD2 matches at 8 bases. CDR3 size: 16 residues. CDR1 is MDHEN and CDR2 is SYDVKM in the germline V gene. With 5 bases clipped from V and 1 base from J, the junction kept 6 bases outside the gene matches.

The genes are TRBV2 and TRBJ1-1; 8 bases are a match to TRBD1. Germline assignment: CDR1 SNHLY and CDR2 FYNNEI. This CDR3 has 16 amino acids. The trim removed 5 bases at V and 4 bases at J, leaving 12 bases unmatched. CDR3 sequence (DNA): TGTGCCAGCAGTCGGCCAGGGGGCGGACTTAGCACTGAAGCTTTCTTT. Amino acids: CASSRPGGGLSTEAFF.

The sample holds a few counts of this clonotype. The CDR3 nucleotides are TGTGCCAGTAGTATCTACAGGGGGCTGGATGTTGAAAAACTGTTTTTT. Amino acids: CASSIYRGLDVEKLFF. The gene calls are TRBV19 and TRBJ1-4; 9 bases align to TRBD1. V dropped 3 bases and J dropped 7; count of bases not matched to a gene: 9. CDR1 is LNHDA, CDR2 SQIVND, per germline (reference sequence). This CDR3 is built from 16 residues.

At least ten counts were recorded for this clonotype. The CDR3 region has the DNA TGTGCCAGTAGTTCGACAGGGGGCTTTCAGCCCCAGCATTTT. Translation gives CASSSTGGFQPQHF. The chain employs TRBV19 and TRBJ1-5, with 10 bases matching TRBD1. The junction had 4 bases not matched to a gene; V was cut back by 5 bases and J by 6 bases. Per the germline V gene, CDR1 is LNHDA and CDR2 is SQIVND (reference sequence). The length of the CDR3 is 14 residues.

V is TRBV29-1 and J is TRBJ2-1; 7 positions agree with TRBD1. The CDR3 contains 15 residues. J was trimmed by 0 bases and V by 6 bases; bases with no gene match: 8. Looked up from germline, CDR1 is SQVTM and CDR2 is ANQGSEA. CDR3 residues: CSVVRQGSSYNEQFF. The DNA of the CDR3 is TGCAGCGTAGTCCGACAGGGCAGCTCCTACAATGAGCAGTTCTTC.